This T cell receptor beta chain was found in a study of blood T cell repertoires in COVID-19. Study overall: PBMCs, B-cell-depleted T cells, or T cells were the source of the cDNA or gDNA that made up the material.

Living in about two dozen US areas, the participants were between 18 and 89 years of age. Cohort placement rested on clinical history that participants reported themselves. Germline V lookup: CDR1 ENHRY, CDR2 SYGVKD. This CDR3 has 17 residues. The V gene end was trimmed by 11 bases and the J gene end by 5 bases; junction bases not matched to a gene: 21. Assay: immunoSEQ multiplex PCR; the TCRdb copy retains only in-frame clones and omits some. The sample shows about 400,000 clones, roughly 90% of them seen only once. The clonotype was recovered from a woman in her twenties or thirties who had recovered from COVID-19. Input material: PBMCs or T cells enriched from blood (not recorded which). The chain recombines TRBV10-3 with TRBJ2-1; 7 nucleotides line up with TRBD2. Here the CDR3 reads CAVVAGPVSGMNNEQFF. In DNA, the CDR3 is TGTGCCGTCGTTGCAGGTCCTGTGAGCGGGATGAACAATGAGCAGTTCTTC.